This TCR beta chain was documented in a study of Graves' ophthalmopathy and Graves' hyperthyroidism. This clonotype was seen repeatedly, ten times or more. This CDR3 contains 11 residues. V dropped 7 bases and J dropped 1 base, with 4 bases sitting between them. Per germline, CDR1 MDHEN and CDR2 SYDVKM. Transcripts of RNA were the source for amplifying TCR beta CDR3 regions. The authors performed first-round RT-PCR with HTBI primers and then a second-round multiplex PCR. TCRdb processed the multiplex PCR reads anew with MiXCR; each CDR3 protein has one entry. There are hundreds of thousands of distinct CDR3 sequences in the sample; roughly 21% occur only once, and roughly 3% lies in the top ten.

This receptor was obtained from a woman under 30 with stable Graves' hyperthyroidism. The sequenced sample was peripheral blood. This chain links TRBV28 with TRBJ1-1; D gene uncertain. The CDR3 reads CASTANTEAFF. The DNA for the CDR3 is TGTGCCAGCACAGCGAACACTGAAGCTTTCTTT.